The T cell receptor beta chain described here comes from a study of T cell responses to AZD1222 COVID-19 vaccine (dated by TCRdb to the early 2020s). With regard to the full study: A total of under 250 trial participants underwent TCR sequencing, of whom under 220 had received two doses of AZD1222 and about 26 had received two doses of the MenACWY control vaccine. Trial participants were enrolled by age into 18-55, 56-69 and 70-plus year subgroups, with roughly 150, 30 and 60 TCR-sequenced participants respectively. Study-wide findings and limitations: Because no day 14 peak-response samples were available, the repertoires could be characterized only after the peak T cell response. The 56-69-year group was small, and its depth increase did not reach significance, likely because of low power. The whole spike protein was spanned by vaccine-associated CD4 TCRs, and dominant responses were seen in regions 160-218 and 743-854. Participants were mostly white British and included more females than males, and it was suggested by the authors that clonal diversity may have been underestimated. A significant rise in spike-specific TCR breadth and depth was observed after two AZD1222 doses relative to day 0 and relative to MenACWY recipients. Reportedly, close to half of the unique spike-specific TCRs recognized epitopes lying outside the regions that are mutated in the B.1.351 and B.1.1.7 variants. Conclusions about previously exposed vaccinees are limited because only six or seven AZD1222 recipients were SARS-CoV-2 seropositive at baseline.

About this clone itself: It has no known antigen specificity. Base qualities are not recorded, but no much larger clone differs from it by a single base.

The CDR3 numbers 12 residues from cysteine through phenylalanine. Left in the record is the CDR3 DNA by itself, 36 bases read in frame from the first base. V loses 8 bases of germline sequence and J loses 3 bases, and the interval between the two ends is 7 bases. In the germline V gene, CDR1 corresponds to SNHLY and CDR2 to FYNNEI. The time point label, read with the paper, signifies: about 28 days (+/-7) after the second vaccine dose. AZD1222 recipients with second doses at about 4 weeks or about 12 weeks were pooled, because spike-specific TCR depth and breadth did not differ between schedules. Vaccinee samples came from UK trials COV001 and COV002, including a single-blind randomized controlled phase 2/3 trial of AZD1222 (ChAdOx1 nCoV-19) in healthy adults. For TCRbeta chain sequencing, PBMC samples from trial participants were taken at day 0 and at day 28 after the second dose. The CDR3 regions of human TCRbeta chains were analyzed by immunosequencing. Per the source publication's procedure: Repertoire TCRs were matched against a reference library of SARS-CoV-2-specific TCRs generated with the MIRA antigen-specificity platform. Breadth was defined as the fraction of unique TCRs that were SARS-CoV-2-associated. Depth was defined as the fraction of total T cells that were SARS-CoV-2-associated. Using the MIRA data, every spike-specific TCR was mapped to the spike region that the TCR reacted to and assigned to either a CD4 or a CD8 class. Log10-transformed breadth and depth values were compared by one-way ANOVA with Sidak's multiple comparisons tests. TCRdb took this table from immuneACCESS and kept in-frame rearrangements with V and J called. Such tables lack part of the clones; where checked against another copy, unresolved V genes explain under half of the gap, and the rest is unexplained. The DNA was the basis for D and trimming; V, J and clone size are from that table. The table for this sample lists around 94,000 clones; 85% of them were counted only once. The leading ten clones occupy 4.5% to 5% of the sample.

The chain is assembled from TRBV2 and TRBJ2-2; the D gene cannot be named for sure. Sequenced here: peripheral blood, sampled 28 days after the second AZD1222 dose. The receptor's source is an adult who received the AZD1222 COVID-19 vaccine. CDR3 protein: CASVLDTGELFF. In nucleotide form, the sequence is TGTGCCAGCGTCTTGGACACCGGGGAGCTGTTTTTT.